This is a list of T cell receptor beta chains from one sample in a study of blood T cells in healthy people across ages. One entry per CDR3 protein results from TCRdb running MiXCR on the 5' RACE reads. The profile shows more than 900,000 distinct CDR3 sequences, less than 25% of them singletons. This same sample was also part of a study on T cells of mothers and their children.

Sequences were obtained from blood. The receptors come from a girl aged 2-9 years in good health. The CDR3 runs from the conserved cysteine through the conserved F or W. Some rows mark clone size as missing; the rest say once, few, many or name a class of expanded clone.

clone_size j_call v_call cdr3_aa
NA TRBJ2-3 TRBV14 CASSQATVSSTDTQYF
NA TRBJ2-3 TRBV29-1 CSVDDGVSTDTQYF
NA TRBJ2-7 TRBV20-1 CSARGDKTYEQYF
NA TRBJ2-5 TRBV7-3 CASSSTGGITAQYF
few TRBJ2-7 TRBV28 CASQGASEQYF
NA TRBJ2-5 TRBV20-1 CSATTSGLSQETQYF
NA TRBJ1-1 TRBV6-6 CASSYSIEMNTEAFF
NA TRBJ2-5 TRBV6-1 CASSQKLQAGSYQETQYF
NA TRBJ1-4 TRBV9 CASSPRQILGKLFF
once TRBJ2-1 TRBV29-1 CSGTSDERFF
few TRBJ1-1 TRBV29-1 CSVSMGMNTEAFF
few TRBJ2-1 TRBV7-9 CASSLMADRYNEQFF
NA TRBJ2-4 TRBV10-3 CAISADRGDNIQYF
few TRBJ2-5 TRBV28 CASGRTQGRETQYF
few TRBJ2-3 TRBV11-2 CASSLFPSSKRDTQYF
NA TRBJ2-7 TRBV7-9 CTSSLVPGADEQYF
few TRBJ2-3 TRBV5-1 CASSLRDRDTQYF
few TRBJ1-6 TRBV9 CASSVSQYNSPLHF
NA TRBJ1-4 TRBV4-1 CASSQERTGERKKLFF
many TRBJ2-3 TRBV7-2 CASSLGLAGSTDTQYF
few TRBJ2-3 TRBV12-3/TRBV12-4 CASSLLEAHGDTQYF
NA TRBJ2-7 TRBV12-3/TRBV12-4 CASSFRQGSYEQYF
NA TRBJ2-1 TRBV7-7 CASSAGPREGDEQFF
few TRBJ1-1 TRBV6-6 CASSYYYQFEAFF
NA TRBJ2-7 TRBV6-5 CASTLGGTGDYEQYF
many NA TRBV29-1 CSVPTGVYNEQFF
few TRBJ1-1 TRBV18 CASSPGQPYTEAFF
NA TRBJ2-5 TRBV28 CASSLILGQGYETQYF
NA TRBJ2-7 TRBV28 CASGGTNYEQYF
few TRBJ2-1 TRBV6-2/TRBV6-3 CASSIGQDSYNEQFF
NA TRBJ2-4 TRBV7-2 CASGTTQNIQYF
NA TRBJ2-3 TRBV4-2 CASSQEGSGGAIDTQYF
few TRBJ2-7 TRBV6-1 CASRYRVPYEQYF
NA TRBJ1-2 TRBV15 CATTPRATNYGYTF